These 10 T cell receptor beta chains came from one sample sequenced in a study of T cell responses to AZD1222 COVID-19 vaccine. TCRdb's copy holds only in-frame clones and misses some; the assay was immunoSEQ multiplex PCR. The sample comprises more than 150,000 clones, almost 95% of which are singletons, and 10% rests with the top ten. The sequencing used peripheral blood, collected on day 0 of AZD1222 vaccination. These receptors all stem from an adult in good health.

In the case of this clone: At the DNA level, this CDR3 is encoded by other sequences in the same sample as well. This chain connects TRBV19 to TRBJ1-1; 7 bases match TRBD1. This CDR3 contains 13 residues. Trimming removed 6 bases from V and 1 base from J; junction bases left unmatched: 2. Germline CDR1 is LNHDA and CDR2 is SQIVND (reference sequence). The CDR3 DNA is TGTGCCAGTAGGGGACAGAAGAACACTGAAGCTTTCTTT. Protein product: CASRGQKNTEAFF.

The J gene is TRBJ1-2, the V gene TRBV15; 9 bases align to TRBD1. CDR1 LNHNV and CDR2 YYDKDF come from the germline V gene (reference sequence). V gave up 3 bases and J gave up 4 bases; unmatched junction bases: 0. The CDR3 is 13 residues long. CDR3 DNA sequence: TGTGCCACCAGCAGGGGACAGGGCTATGGCTACACCTTC. Translating it yields CATSRGQGYGYTF.

This sequence joins TRBV5-1 and TRBJ2-2, with D possibly being TRBD1 (6 bases). Per germline, CDR1 SGHRS and CDR2 YFSETQ. The CDR3 is 14 residues long. Trimming pared 4 bases from V and 0 bases from J, leaving 7 bases between. The CDR3 nucleotides are TGCGCCAGCAGCCGGACAGCGAACACCGGGGAGCTGTTTTTT. It codes for CASSRTANTGELFF.

The CDR3 sequence: CASSQDSGRPYGYTF. The CDR3 region has the DNA TGCGCCAGCAGCCAAGATTCAGGACGGCCCTATGGCTACACCTTC. The chain joins TRBV4-1 to TRBJ1-2; D is unclear. Germline CDR1 is MGHRA and CDR2 is YSYEKL. The V and J ends lost 0 bases and 4 bases respectively, with 12 bases between them. CDR3 length: 15 residues.

The chain couples TRBV9 to TRBJ2-2, with TRBD1 matching 7 bases. CDR1 and CDR2 (germline): SGDLS, YYNGEE. Losses at the gene ends were 0 bases for V and 5 bases for J; bases not matched to a gene: 4. This CDR3 is 15 amino acids long. For the CDR3, the DNA is TGTGCCAGCAGCGTAGGAGGGGGCTCGACCGGGGAGCTGTTTTTT. Its protein is CASSVGGGSTGELFF.

This clone was counted once. The gene calls are TRBV30 and TRBJ1-2; 7 bases agree with TRBD1. The V segment lost 4 bases and the J segment 5 bases; nucleotides outside the gene matches: 7. This CDR3 is 13 amino acids long. The germline CDR1 and CDR2 sequences are GTSNPN and SVGIG (reference sequence). This CDR3 is CAWTTGDGYGYTF. For the CDR3, the DNA is TGTGCCTGGACTACAGGGGACGGGTATGGCTACACCTTC.

V usage is TRBV12-3 or TRBV12-4 and J usage is TRBJ1-4; D remains unclear. The CDR3 is 12 amino acids. The germline V and J ends were trimmed by 6 bases and 8 bases, with 10 bases remaining between them. The chain's CDR3 is CASRKGGEKLFF. CDR3 in DNA: TGTGCCAGCAGGAAGGGAGGGGAAAAACTGTTTTTT.

The V and J genes are TRBV4-2 and TRBJ1-3; possible D gene TRBD1, 5 bases. The CDR3 is 16 amino acids. Germline V gives CDR1 LGHNA, CDR2 YNFKEQ. V gave up 0 bases and J gave up 0 bases, with 9 bases separating them. CDR3 region: CASSQETARSGNTIYF. CDR3 nucleotide sequence: TGTGCCAGCAGCCAAGAGACAGCGCGCTCTGGAAACACCATATATTTT.

This chain links TRBV7-8 with TRBJ2-7, with 7 positions matching TRBD2. Germline lookup yields CDR1 SGHVS and CDR2 FQNEAQ. V was pared by 2 bases and J by 7 bases, with 2 bases of the junction left unmatched. This CDR3 comprises 12 residues. Written as DNA, the CDR3 is TGTGCCAGCAGCTTATGGGGGGGAGAGCAGTACGTC. Its protein product is CASSLWGGEQYV.

The chain joins TRBV6-5 to TRBJ1-1; D unclear. The germline V gene has CDR1 MNHEY and CDR2 SVGAGI. This CDR3 has 11 amino acids. V dropped 8 bases and J dropped 1 base, with 5 bases sitting between them. The CDR3 here is CASLRNTEAFF. The DNA of the CDR3 is TGTGCCAGCCTCAGGAACACTGAAGCTTTCTTT.